The rows below give T cell receptor beta chains drawn from one sample of a study of OX40 agonist ivuxolimab in advanced cancers. Clones were sequenced by immunoSEQ multiplex PCR, and TCRdb holds only the in-frame ones, with some missing. The table lists 95,000 to 150,000 clones, about 93% of them singletons. This specimen consisted of CD4+ or CD8+ T cells sorted from blood, obtained in a trial of the OX40 agonist ivuxolimab. The receptors shown here come from an adult with an advanced solid tumor such as melanoma, head and neck, liver or kidney cancer. CDR3s include the opening cysteine and the closing phenylalanine or tryptophan. The order of the fields is V gene, J gene, CDR3 protein.

v_gene: TRBV18
j_gene: TRBJ2-2
CDR3aa: CASSGVVAGELFF

v_gene: TRBV2
j_gene: TRBJ2-1
CDR3aa: CASSEVPLASTNYNEQFF

v_gene: TRBV19
j_gene: TRBJ2-7
CDR3aa: CASTAWRGGSYEQYF

v_gene: TRBV6-5
j_gene: TRBJ2-7
CDR3aa: CASRSDRASYEQYF

v_gene: TRBV2
j_gene: TRBJ2-7
CDR3aa: CASSEGTFYEQYF

v_gene: TRBV27
j_gene: TRBJ1-2
CDR3aa: CASSFARGANYGYTF

v_gene: TRBV11-2
j_gene: TRBJ1-1
CDR3aa: CASSSSRISGHNTEAFF

v_gene: TRBV5-3
j_gene: TRBJ2-1
CDR3aa: CARSLSLTGSSYNEQFF

v_gene: TRBV6-1
j_gene: TRBJ1-5
CDR3aa: CASSTRDQPQHF

v_gene: TRBV4-3
j_gene: TRBJ2-2
CDR3aa: CASSQVTGSDTGELFF

v_gene: TRBV19
j_gene: TRBJ2-7
CDR3aa: CASSDRDVPTYEQYF

v_gene: TRBV6-1
j_gene: TRBJ2-2
CDR3aa: CASRGGLYTGELFF

v_gene: TRBV7-2
j_gene: TRBJ2-2
CDR3aa: CASSLVLATGELFF

v_gene: TRBV18
j_gene: TRBJ2-4
CDR3aa: CASSPLPSGEAKNIQYF

v_gene: TRBV11-2
j_gene: TRBJ1-4
CDR3aa: CASSLGFSEKLFF

v_gene: TRBV19
j_gene: TRBJ2-7
CDR3aa: CASSASGRTYEQYF

v_gene: TRBV5-4
j_gene: TRBJ2-2
CDR3aa: CASSTGGIGELFF

v_gene: TRBV21-1
j_gene: TRBJ2-5
CDR3aa: CASSARLGYGTPPPQETQYF

v_gene: TRBV30
j_gene: TRBJ2-2
CDR3aa: CAWSVRGGTLSGELFF

v_gene: TRBV28
j_gene: TRBJ2-2
CDR3aa: CASSRTGRRLELFF

v_gene: TRBV2
j_gene: TRBJ2-6
CDR3aa: CASSDSVGANVLTF

v_gene: TRBV6-1
j_gene: TRBJ1-5
CDR3aa: CASSVQKGSNQPQHF

v_gene: TRBV28
j_gene: TRBJ1-1
CDR3aa: CASSSRGDKNTEAFF

v_gene: TRBV28
j_gene: TRBJ2-7
CDR3aa: CASSFISPDTLDRF

v_gene: TRBV30
j_gene: TRBJ2-6
CDR3aa: CAWRVGTPYSGANVLTF

v_gene: TRBV7-2
j_gene: TRBJ1-1
CDR3aa: CASSLSRDRVNTEAFF

v_gene: TRBV28
j_gene: TRBJ1-5
CDR3aa: CASRPGGLAQPQHF

v_gene: TRBV19
j_gene: TRBJ1-4
CDR3aa: CASSKGQIVATNEKLFF

v_gene: TRBV27
j_gene: TRBJ1-5
CDR3aa: CASGRGRNQPQHF

v_gene: TRBV7-2
j_gene: TRBJ1-5
CDR3aa: CASSGSGGAGNQPQHF

v_gene: TRBV4-2
j_gene: TRBJ1-2
CDR3aa: CASSQDTRGHGWTGYTF

v_gene: TRBV29-1
j_gene: TRBJ2-7
CDR3aa: CSVDRGGNGQYF

v_gene: TRBV28
j_gene: TRBJ2-1
CDR3aa: CASSRGGGSYNEQFF

v_gene: TRBV2
j_gene: TRBJ2-1
CDR3aa: CASRPLGGASYNEQFF

v_gene: TRBV5-1
j_gene: TRBJ2-1
CDR3aa: CASSLGMGSYNEQFF

v_gene: TRBV6-5
j_gene: TRBJ1-4
CDR3aa: CASSISGTTNEKLFF

v_gene: TRBV28
j_gene: TRBJ1-2
CDR3aa: CASTLGGGTNYGYTF

v_gene: TRBV18
j_gene: TRBJ2-3
CDR3aa: CASSPGAGDTQYF

v_gene: TRBV6-5
j_gene: TRBJ1-6
CDR3aa: CASSPGLLSPLHF